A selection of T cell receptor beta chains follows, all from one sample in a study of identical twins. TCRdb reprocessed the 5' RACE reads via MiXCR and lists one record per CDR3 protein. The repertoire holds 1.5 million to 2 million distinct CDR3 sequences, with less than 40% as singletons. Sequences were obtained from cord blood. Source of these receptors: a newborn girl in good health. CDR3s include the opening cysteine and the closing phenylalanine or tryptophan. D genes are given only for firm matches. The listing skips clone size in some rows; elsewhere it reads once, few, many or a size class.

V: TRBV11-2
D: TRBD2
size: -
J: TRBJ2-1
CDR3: CASSLVGTSPIGEQFF
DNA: TGTGCCAGCAGCTTAGTAGGGACTAGTCCTATAGGAGAGCAGTTCTTC

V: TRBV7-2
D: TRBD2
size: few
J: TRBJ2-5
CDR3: CASSLAAPWETQYF
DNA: TGTGCCAGCAGCCTAGCGGCTCCTTGGGAGACCCAGTACTTC

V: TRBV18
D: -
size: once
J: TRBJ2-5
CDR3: CAGSPKTLGNIRYF
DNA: TGTGCCGGCTCACCCAAAACGCTGGGAAACATTCGGTACTTC

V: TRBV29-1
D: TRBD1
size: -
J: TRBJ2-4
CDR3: CSVPLTGVGEQYF
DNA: TGCAGCGTTCCTCTGACAGGGGTGGGTGAGCAGTACTTC

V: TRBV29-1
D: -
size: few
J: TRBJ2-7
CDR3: CSVKKGPVTYEQYF
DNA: TGCAGCGTAAAGAAAGGACCAGTAACCTACGAGCAGTACTTC

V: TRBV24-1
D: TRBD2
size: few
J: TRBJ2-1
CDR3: CATSGTSGTANGNEQFF
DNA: TGTGCCACCAGTGGGACTAGCGGGACGGCGAACGGCAATGAGCAGTTCTTC

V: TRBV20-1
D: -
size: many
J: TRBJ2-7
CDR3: CSAPDTYEQYF
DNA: TGCAGTGCTCCCGACACCTACGAGCAGTACTTC

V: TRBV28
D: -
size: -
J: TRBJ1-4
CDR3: CASSFSGQGGNEKLFF
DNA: TGTGCCAGCAGTTTTTCGGGACAAGGAGGAAATGAAAAACTGTTTTTT

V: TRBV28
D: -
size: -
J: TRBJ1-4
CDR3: CASSLRIGRGEKLFF
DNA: TGTGCCAGCAGTTTACGAATAGGACGGGGTGAAAAACTGTTTTTT

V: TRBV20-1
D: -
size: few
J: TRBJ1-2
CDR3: CSGPTGNYGYTF
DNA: TGCAGTGGCCCGACGGGGAACTATGGCTACACCTTC

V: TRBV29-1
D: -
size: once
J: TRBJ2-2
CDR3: CSVEEGQGKRNTGELFF
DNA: TGCAGCGTTGAAGAAGGCCAGGGAAAGCGGAACACCGGGGAGCTGTTTTTT

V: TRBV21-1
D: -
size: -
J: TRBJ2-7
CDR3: CASSKEASGSRSYNEQYF
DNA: TGTGCCAGCAGCAAAGAGGCTAGCGGGAGTAGATCCTACAATGAGCAGTACTTC

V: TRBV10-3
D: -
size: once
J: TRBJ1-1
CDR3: CAISDLAWSTEAFF
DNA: TGTGCCATCAGTGACCTGGCATGGAGCACTGAAGCTTTCTTT

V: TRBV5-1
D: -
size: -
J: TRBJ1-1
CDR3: CASSLTGPGTEAFF
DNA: TGCGCCAGCAGCTTAACAGGGCCAGGCACTGAAGCTTTCTTT

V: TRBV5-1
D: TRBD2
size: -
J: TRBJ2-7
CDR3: CASSLEVAGVYNEQYF
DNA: TGCGCCAGCAGCCTGGAGGTAGCGGGGGTTTACAATGAGCAGTACTTC

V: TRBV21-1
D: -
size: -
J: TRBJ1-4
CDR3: CASSKGSKGGEKLFF
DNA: TGTGCCAGCAGCAAAGGGTCCAAGGGAGGTGAAAAACTGTTTTTT

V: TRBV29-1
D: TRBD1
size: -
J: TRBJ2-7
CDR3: CSVGTGGPYEQYF
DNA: TGCAGCGTAGGGACAGGGGGCCCCTACGAGCAGTACTTC

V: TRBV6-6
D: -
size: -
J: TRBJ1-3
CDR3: CASREQGVPGNTIYF
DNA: TGTGCCAGCAGGGAACAGGGAGTGCCTGGAAACACCATATATTTT

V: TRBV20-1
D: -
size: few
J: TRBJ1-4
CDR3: CSARIWGEGTNEKLFF
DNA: TGCAGTGCTAGAATATGGGGGGAAGGAACTAATGAAAAACTGTTTTTT

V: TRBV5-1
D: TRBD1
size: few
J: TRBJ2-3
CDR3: CASSTGQGYFTSTDTQYF
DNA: TGCGCCAGCAGCACGGGACAGGGTTATTTCACTAGCACAGATACGCAGTATTTT

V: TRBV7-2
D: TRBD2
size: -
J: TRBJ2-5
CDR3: CASSLSGLAGRETQYF
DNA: TGTGCCAGCAGCTTATCAGGACTAGCGGGGAGAGAGACCCAGTACTTC

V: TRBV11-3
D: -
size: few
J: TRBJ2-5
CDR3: CASSLDPGDGETQYF
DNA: TGTGCCAGCAGCTTAGATCCCGGTGACGGGGAGACCCAGTACTTC

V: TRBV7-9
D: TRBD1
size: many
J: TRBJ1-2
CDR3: CASSFRDRGGYTF
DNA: TGTGCCAGCAGCTTTAGGGACAGGGGAGGCTACACCTTC

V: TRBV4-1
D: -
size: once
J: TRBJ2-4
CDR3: CASSRGFYLAKNIQYF
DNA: TGCGCCAGCAGCCGAGGCTTCTATCTAGCCAAAAACATTCAGTACTTC

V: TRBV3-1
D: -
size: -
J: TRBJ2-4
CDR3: CASSQDLGRRNIQYF
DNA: TGTGCCAGCAGCCAAGATCTGGGGAGGCGAAACATTCAGTACTTC

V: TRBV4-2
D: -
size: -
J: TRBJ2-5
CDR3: CASSQAANQGTQYF
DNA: TGTGCCAGCAGCCAAGCGGCTAACCAAGGGACCCAGTACTTC

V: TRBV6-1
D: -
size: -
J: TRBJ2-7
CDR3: CASSEERGSYNEQYF
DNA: TGTGCCAGCAGTGAAGAGAGGGGCTCCTACAATGAGCAGTACTTC

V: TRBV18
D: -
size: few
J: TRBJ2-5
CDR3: CASSPGTKETQYF
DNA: TGTGCCAGCTCACCGGGAACGAAAGAGACCCAGTACTTC

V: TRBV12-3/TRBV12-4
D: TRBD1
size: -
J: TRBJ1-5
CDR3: CASSFPRTGRRNQPQHF
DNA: TGTGCCAGCAGTTTCCCTCGGACAGGGAGGAGGAATCAGCCCCAGCATTTT

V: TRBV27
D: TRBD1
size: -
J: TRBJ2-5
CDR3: CALRGGPFNEQYF
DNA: TGTGCCCTAAGAGGGGGCCCCTTCAATGAGCAGTACTTC

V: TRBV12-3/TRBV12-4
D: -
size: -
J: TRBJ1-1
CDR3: CATRAGVNTEAFF
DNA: TGTGCCACCAGGGCGGGGGTGAACACTGAAGCTTTCTTT

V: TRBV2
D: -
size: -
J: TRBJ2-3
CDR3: CASSEPGRTNPSAQYF
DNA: TGTGCCAGCAGTGAACCGGGGCGGACCAACCCTTCGGCGCAGTATTTT

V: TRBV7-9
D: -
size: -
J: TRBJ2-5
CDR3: CASSSQGESQETQYF
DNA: TGTGCCAGCAGCTCCCAGGGTGAATCGCAAGAGACCCAGTACTTC

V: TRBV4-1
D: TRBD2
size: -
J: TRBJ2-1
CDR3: CASSQAGLEYNEQFF
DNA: TGCGCCAGCAGCCAAGCGGGACTAGAATACAATGAGCAGTTCTTC

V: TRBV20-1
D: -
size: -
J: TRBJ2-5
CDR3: CSARYETQYF
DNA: TGCAGTGCTAGATACGAGACCCAGTACTTC

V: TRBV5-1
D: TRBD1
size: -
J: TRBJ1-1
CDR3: CASSLQRVIGHRGGTEAFF
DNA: TGCGCCAGCAGCTTGCAACGTGTCATAGGGCACAGGGGTGGCACTGAAGCTTTCTTT

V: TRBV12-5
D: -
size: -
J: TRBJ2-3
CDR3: CASGLLQGTFTDTQYF
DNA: TGTGCTAGTGGTTTGCTACAGGGAACGTTCACAGATACGCAGTATTTT

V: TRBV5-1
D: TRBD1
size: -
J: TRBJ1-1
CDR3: CASSSGTGVVIEAFF
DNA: TGCGCCAGCAGCAGCGGGACAGGGGTCGTCATTGAAGCTTTCTTT

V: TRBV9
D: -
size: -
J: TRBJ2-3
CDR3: CAAGTDSTDTQYF
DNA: TGTGCCGCCGGGACGGACTCCACAGATACGCAGTATTTT

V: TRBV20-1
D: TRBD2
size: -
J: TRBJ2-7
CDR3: CRAGSSYEQYF
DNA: TGCAGAGCGGGGAGCTCCTACGAGCAGTACTTC

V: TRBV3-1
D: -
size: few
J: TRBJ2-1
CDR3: CASSQGHRDPYNEQFF
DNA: TGTGCCAGCAGCCAAGGTCACCGGGATCCATACAATGAGCAGTTCTTC

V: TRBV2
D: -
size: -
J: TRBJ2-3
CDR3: CASSEAPPTSTDTQYF
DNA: TGTGCCAGCAGTGAAGCCCCGCCAACGAGCACAGATACGCAGTATTTT

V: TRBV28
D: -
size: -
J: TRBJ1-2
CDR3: CASSFRFYYGHTF
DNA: TGTGCCAGCAGTTTCAGGTTTTACTATGGCCACACCTTC

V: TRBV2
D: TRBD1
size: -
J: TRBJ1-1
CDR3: CANNTGANTEAFF
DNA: TGTGCCAACAATACAGGGGCGAACACTGAAGCTTTCTTT

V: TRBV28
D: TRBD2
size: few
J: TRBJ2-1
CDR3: CASLSERESKNEQFF
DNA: TGTGCCAGCCTATCGGAGCGGGAGTCCAAGAATGAGCAGTTCTTC

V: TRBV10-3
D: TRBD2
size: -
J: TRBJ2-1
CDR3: CAISDQILAKSYNEQFF
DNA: TGTGCCATCAGTGATCAAATACTAGCGAAGTCCTACAATGAGCAGTTCTTC

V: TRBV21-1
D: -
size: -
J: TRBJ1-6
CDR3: CASSPPDRGMDNSPLHF
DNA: TGTGCCAGCAGCCCACCCGACAGGGGTATGGATAATTCACCCCTCCACTTT

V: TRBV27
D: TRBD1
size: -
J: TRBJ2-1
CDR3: CASSGTTGERMRYEQFF
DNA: TGTGCCAGCAGTGGTACGACAGGGGAGAGGATGCGTTATGAGCAGTTCTTC

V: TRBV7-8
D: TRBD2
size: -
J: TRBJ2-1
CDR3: CASSLQRDAYNEQFF
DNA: TGTGCCAGCAGCCTTCAGCGGGATGCCTACAATGAGCAGTTCTTC

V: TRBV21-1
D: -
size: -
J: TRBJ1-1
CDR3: CASSKGQEETEAFF
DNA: TGTGCCAGCAGCAAAGGACAGGAGGAAACTGAAGCTTTCTTT